The 23 T cell receptor beta chains in this list originate from one sample, sequenced in a study of blood T cell repertoires in COVID-19. Profiled with immunoSEQ multiplex PCR; TCRdb holds only in-frame clones, not every one. Here the sample spans roughly 290,000 clones, 75% to 90% being singletons. Source material: PBMCs or T cells enriched from blood (not recorded which). Every receptor here comes from a man aged 25-45 years who had recovered from COVID-19.

The chain uses TRBV19 and TRBJ2-2, with 11 bases aligning to TRBD1. Germline loops: CDR1 LNHDA, CDR2 SQIVND (reference sequence). CDR3 length equals 16 residues. V was clipped by 4 bases and J by 6 bases; unmatched bases: 7. The CDR3 DNA follows: TGTGCCAGTAGTACCCCGGGACAGGGGGTGGCCGGGGAGCTGTTTTTT. As protein: CASSTPGQGVAGELFF.

This chain uses TRBV19 with TRBJ2-1, with 12 bases fitting TRBD2. The CDR3 loop spans 17 amino acids. Germline CDR1 LNHDA, CDR2 SQIVND (reference sequence). V lost 3 bases to trimming and J lost 7 bases; unmatched junction nucleotides: 10. CDR3 region: CASSIVQLAGGSNEQFF. CDR3 DNA: TGTGCCAGTAGTATTGTCCAACTAGCGGGGGGATCGAATGAGCAGTTCTTC.

The genes are TRBV19 and TRBJ1-5; 7 nucleotides agree with TRBD1. V lost 6 bases and J lost 6; bases outside the gene matches: 14. Germline loops: CDR1 LNHDA, CDR2 SQIVND (reference sequence). The CDR3 runs 16 residues. The CDR3 coding sequence is TGTGCCAGTAGCGGTAAAGAGGGGGCGGGAGGTCAGCCCCAGCATTTT. It codes for CASSGKEGAGGQPQHF.

V gene TRBV27 combines with J gene TRBJ2-3, with 7 bases matching TRBD2. Germline assignment: CDR1 MNHEY and CDR2 SMNVEV (reference sequence). The CDR3 spans 14 residues. Losses at the gene ends were 10 bases for V and 1 base for J; bases not matched to a gene: 8. The CDR3 protein is CATAGEPGTDTQYF. CDR3 coding DNA: TGTGCCACCGCGGGGGAACCCGGCACAGATACGCAGTATTTT.

The count of this clone is one. The genes are TRBV29-1 and TRBJ1-1, with D possibly being TRBD1 (5 bases). Per germline, CDR1 SQVTM and CDR2 ANQGSEA. This CDR3 spans 10 amino acids. V was clipped by 5 bases and J by 8 bases, with 9 bases between them. The CDR3 loop is CSVPWGEAFF. CDR3 bases: TGCAGCGTTCCTTGGGGCGAAGCTTTCTTT.

The genes are TRBV5-6 and TRBJ2-3; TRBD2 aligns across 14 bases. Germline-derived CDR1 and CDR2 are SGHDT and YYEEEE. V dropped 6 bases and J dropped 2; count of bases not matched to a gene: 8. The length of the CDR3 is 17 residues. CDR3 residues: CASNRGLAGALTDTQYF. In DNA form, the CDR3 reads TGTGCCAGCAACCGGGGACTAGCGGGGGCTCTCACAGATACGCAGTATTTT.

The J gene is TRBJ1-1, the V gene TRBV7-9, with 8 bases fitting TRBD1. The CDR3 consists of 15 residues. With 6 bases clipped from V and 2 bases from J, the junction kept 8 bases outside the gene matches. The germline gives CDR1 SEHNR, CDR2 FQNEAQ (reference sequence). CDR3 DNA: TGTGCCAGCAGTTTTCCAGGGGGCCCCAACACTGAAGCTTTCTTT. Protein: CASSFPGGPNTEAFF.

The genes are TRBV20-1 and TRBJ1-2, with D hard to call. Trimming left V 6 bases short and J 2 bases short, with 4 bases between. The germline V gene encodes CDR1 DFQATT and CDR2 SNEGSKA (reference sequence). The CDR3 runs 10 residues. The CDR3 coding sequence is TGCAGTGCGCGGAACTATGGCTACACCTTC. It specifies CSARNYGYTF.

The chain carries TRBV5-1 and TRBJ1-1, with D perhaps matching TRBD1 (6 bases). Trimming took off 4 bases at V and 1 base at J, with 11 bases between the two ends. The germline gives CDR1 SGHRS, CDR2 YFSETQ. The CDR3 runs 14 residues. The CDR3 loop is CASSLGQKNTEAFF. CDR3 bases: TGCGCCAGCAGCCTCGGACAGAAGAACACTGAAGCTTTCTTT.

This rearrangement joins TRBV4-3 to TRBJ1-1, with TRBD1 as a possible D gene (5 bases). The CDR3 totals 14 residues. V was shortened by 4 bases and J by 4 bases, with 13 bases between the two germline ends. Germline-derived CDR1 and CDR2 are LGHNA and YSLEER. The CDR3: CASSLRTGGTEAFF. The CDR3 DNA reads as TGCGCCAGCAGCCTCCGGACCGGGGGCACTGAAGCTTTCTTT.

The chain employs TRBV7-6 and TRBJ2-2, with 9 bases aligning to TRBD1. The CDR3 totals 15 residues. Unmatched junction bases numbered 9, after V lost 5 bases and J lost 8 bases. CDR1 is SGHVS, CDR2 FNYEAQ, per germline. Here the CDR3 DNA reads TGTGCCAGCAGCACGGGGGACAGGGCCATTGGGGAGCTGTTTTTT. Translation: CASSTGDRAIGELFF. Supplemented by reference TRBV7-6 and TRBJ2-2, the full variable domain reads GAGVSQSPRYKVTKRGQDVALRCDPISGHVSLYWYRQALGQGPEFLTYFNYEAQQDKSGLPNDRFSAERPEGSISTLTIQRTEQRDSAMYRCASSTGDRAIGELFFGEGSRLTVL.

The chain carries TRBV4-3 and TRBJ1-2; 7 bases are a match to TRBD1. J lost 3 bases, V lost 0 bases, and 13 bases had no gene match. The CDR3 consists of 18 residues. Germline-derived CDR1 and CDR2 are LGHNA and YSLEER. The CDR3 loop reads CASSQDFRPRQGDYGYTF. The CDR3 region has the DNA TGCGCCAGCAGCCAAGATTTTCGCCCCCGACAGGGCGACTATGGCTACACCTTC.

J is TRBJ1-2 and V is TRBV6-5; no clear D gene. Germline-derived CDR1 and CDR2 are MNHEY and SVGAGI. The CDR3 runs to 13 residues. Between the trimmed V and J ends, which lost 2 bases and 8 bases, there was a span of 12 bases. The chain's CDR3 is CASSYGPREGYTF. The CDR3, as DNA: TGTGCCAGCAGTTACGGGCCAAGGGAGGGCTACACCTTC.

This clone has just one count. The chain has TRBV5-8 and TRBJ2-7; 8 nucleotides match TRBD2. This CDR3 has 12 amino acids. Looked up from germline, CDR1 is SGHTS and CDR2 is YDEGEE. The ends lost 10 bases at V and 5 bases at J; junction bases unmatched: 8. CDR3 sequence: CAGRGDGHEQYF. CDR3 nucleotides: TGTGCCGGGCGGGGGGACGGGCACGAGCAGTACTTC.

The chain employs TRBV5-6 and TRBJ2-4, with D maybe TRBD1 (6 bases). Germline V lookup: CDR1 SGHDT, CDR2 YYEEEE. V was cut by 1 base and J by 1 base, with 6 bases left in between. This CDR3 comprises 14 residues. This CDR3 reads CASSLTGAKNIQYF. CDR3 coding DNA: TGTGCCAGCAGCTTGACAGGGGCCAAAAACATTCAGTACTTC. The whole variable domain, remainder taken from reference TRBV5-6 and TRBJ2-4, is DAGVTQSPTHLIKTRGQQVTLRCSPKSGHDTVSWYQQALGQGPQFIFQYYEEEERQRGNFPDRFSGHQFPNYSSELNVNALLLGDSALYLCASSLTGAKNIQYFGAGTRLSVL.

V gene TRBV7-9 combines with J gene TRBJ1-1; D may be TRBD1 (5 bases). The ends were cut back, 0 bases at V and 8 bases at J, with 7 bases in the middle. Germline V gene data show CDR1 as SEHNR and CDR2 as FQNEAQ (reference sequence). The CDR3 has 12 amino acids. The CDR3 spells CASSLAGREAFF. The CDR3 DNA reads TGTGCCAGCAGCTTAGCGGGGCGCGAAGCTTTCTTT.

The chain employs TRBV5-1 and TRBJ2-7; tentative D call: TRBD1 (5 bases). CDR3 length equals 14 residues. V gave up 4 bases and J gave up 2 bases, with 13 bases separating them. Germline loops: CDR1 SGHRS, CDR2 YFSETQ. CDR3 residues: CASSLTTATYEQYF. CDR3 sequence (DNA): TGCGCCAGCAGCCTCACGACAGCTACCTACGAGCAGTACTTC.

The rearrangement joins TRBV6-5 to TRBJ2-1, with D unclear. Germline lookup yields CDR1 MNHEY and CDR2 SVGAGI. V shed 6 bases and J shed 8 bases, with 14 bases lying between them. The CDR3 extends over 13 amino acids. The DNA for the CDR3 is TGTGCCAGCAGCCTTTCACGCGCCGATGAGCAGTTCTTC. This sequence encodes CASSLSRADEQFF.

The chain is built from TRBV27 and TRBJ2-2; tentatively, D is TRBD2 (7 bases). Germline CDR1 and CDR2: MNHEY and SMNVEV (reference sequence). V lost 9 bases and J 5 bases, leaving 22 bases between the germline ends. CDR3 length equals 16 residues. The CDR3 bases are TGTGCCAGTACCTTTAGAGGGGGGGCCTGGACCGGGGAGCTGTTTTTT. Its translation: CASTFRGGAWTGELFF.

The genes are TRBV5-6 and TRBJ2-7, with 7 bases fitting TRBD2. Losses at the gene ends were 3 bases for V and 2 bases for J; bases not matched to a gene: 5. The CDR3 contains 14 residues. From germline, CDR1 is SGHDT and CDR2 YYEEEE. CDR3 protein: CASSSGGSTYEQYF. The CDR3 nucleotides are TGTGCCAGCAGCTCGGGGGGTTCTACCTACGAGCAGTACTTC.

In the case of this clone: This sample includes further DNA sequences coding for the same CDR3. V and J are TRBV2 and TRBJ1-2; 8 bases are shared with TRBD1. Per germline, CDR1 SNHLY and CDR2 FYNNEI. V trimming: 6 bases; J trimming: 5 bases; junction bases outside the gene matches: 5. The CDR3 contains 13 residues. The CDR3 spells CASSGTGSYGYTF. The CDR3 nucleotides read TGTGCCAGCAGCGGGACAGGCTCTTATGGCTACACCTTC. Full variable domain (missing parts from reference TRBV2 and TRBJ1-2): EPEVTQTPSHQVTQMGQEVILRCVPISNHLYFYWYRQILGQKVEFLVSFYNNEISEKSEIFDDQFSVERPDGSNFTLKIRSTKLEDSAMYFCASSGTGSYGYTFGSGTRLTVV.

The CDR3 protein is CASTELMNTEAFF. CDR3 DNA sequence: TGTGCCAGCACTGAGCTAATGAACACTGAAGCTTTCTTT. The chain carries TRBV2 and TRBJ1-1; D is unresolved. The CDR3 totals 13 residues. V lost 7 bases and J 0 bases, leaving 9 bases between the germline ends. The germline V gene has CDR1 SNHLY and CDR2 FYNNEI. Together with reference TRBV2 and TRBJ1-1, the CDR3 gives the full variable domain: EPEVTQTPSHQVTQMGQEVILRCVPISNHLYFYWYRQILGQKVEFLVSFYNNEISEKSEIFDDQFSVERPDGSNFTLKIRSTKLEDSAMYFCASTELMNTEAFFGQGTRLTVV.

V gene TRBV2 combines with J gene TRBJ1-2, with TRBD1 matching over 9 bases. CDR3 length: 16 residues. Germline lookup yields CDR1 SNHLY and CDR2 FYNNEI. Losses at the gene ends were 3 bases for V and 4 bases for J; bases not matched to a gene: 9. DNA for the CDR3: TGTGCCAGCAGTGAGAGGGGACAGGGCCCTAGCTATGGCTACACCTTC. The encoded protein is CASSERGQGPSYGYTF.